Following are 9 T cell receptor beta chains from one sample sequenced in a study of CD8 T cells in Susac syndrome. Reverse transcription used about 0.45 to 1 ug RNA and random hexamers. MiXCR was run by TCRdb on the immunoSEQ multiplex PCR reads, yielding one entry per CDR3 protein. The table shows approximately 71,000 distinct CDR3 sequences, with over 95% occurring only once. The sample taken for sequencing was CD4+ T cells from PBMCs. The receptor set was obtained from a human donor with multiple sclerosis.

The chain recombines TRBV5-1 with TRBJ2-7; D remains unclear. Germline V lookup: CDR1 SGHRS, CDR2 YFSETQ. V was pared by 1 base and J by 5 bases, with 13 bases between. The CDR3 extends over 14 amino acids. The CDR3 nucleotides read TGCGCCAGCAGCTTGAGTCCCCCGAGCCACGAGCAGTACTTC. Translating it yields CASSLSPPSHEQYF.

This chain joins TRBV5-1 and TRBJ2-7; no clear D. The germline V gene encodes CDR1 SGHRS and CDR2 YFSETQ. This CDR3 contains 15 residues. V lost 0 bases and J 6 bases, leaving 16 bases between the germline ends. The CDR3 DNA follows: TGCGCCAGCAGCTTGGCCGCAAGGCCCCTTTTCGAGCAGTACTTC. It is translated as CASSLAARPLFEQYF.

The rearrangement uses TRBV12-3 or TRBV12-4 and TRBJ2-1, with a possible D match to TRBD1 (5 bases). Trimming cost V 2 bases and J 5 bases, with 16 bases left between them. The CDR3 runs 16 residues. Here the CDR3 DNA reads TGTGCCAGCAGTTTACAGGGTGGAATTGGGCACAATGAGCAGTTCTTC. Protein sequence: CASSLQGGIGHNEQFF.

The rearrangement uses TRBV28 and TRBJ2-5, with TRBD2 matching over 10 bases. This CDR3 comprises 12 residues. V lost 6 bases and J lost 8; bases outside the gene matches: 3. Germline lookup yields CDR1 MDHEN and CDR2 SYDVKM. CDR3 in amino acids: CASRTSGSTQYF. CDR3 nucleotide sequence: TGTGCCAGCAGGACTAGCGGGTCAACCCAGTACTTC. Full variable domain (remainder filled in from reference TRBV28 and TRBJ2-5): DVKVTQSSRYLVKRTGEKVFLECVQDMDHENMFWYRQDPGLGLRLIYFSYDVKMKEKGDIPEGYSVSREKKERFSLILESASTNQTSMYLCASRTSGSTQYFGPGTRLLVL.

The chain recombines TRBV5-1 with TRBJ2-5; 11 bases align to TRBD2. Germline trimming cut 1 base from V and 7 bases from J; bases unmatched to any gene: 9. CDR3 length: 16 residues. Per germline, CDR1 SGHRS and CDR2 YFSETQ. CDR3 sequence (DNA): TGCGCCAGCAGCTTGCAGACTAGCGGGGTTTTTTCGACCCAGTACTTC. Translation: CASSLQTSGVFSTQYF.

This chain uses TRBV7-2 with TRBJ2-7; 10 nucleotides align to TRBD2. The germline gives CDR1 SGHTA, CDR2 FQGNSA. The CDR3 sequence is 15 residues long. J was trimmed by 5 bases and V by 5 bases; bases with no gene match: 9. This CDR3 is CASSLPLAGVHEQYF. DNA for the CDR3: TGTGCCAGCAGCCTCCCGCTAGCGGGGGTTCACGAGCAGTACTTC.

The chain is built from TRBV3-1 and TRBJ1-1, with D hard to call. The CDR3 is 14 residues long. With 2 bases removed from V and 1 base from J, the gap between germline ends came to 8 bases. From germline, CDR1 is LGHDT and CDR2 YNNKEL (reference sequence). The CDR3 is CASSQNPGNTEAFF. Here the CDR3 DNA reads TGTGCCAGCAGCCAAAATCCGGGGAACACTGAAGCTTTCTTT.

V is TRBV6-1 and J is TRBJ2-7; D remains ambiguous. Trimming took off 1 base at V and 0 bases at J, with 7 bases between the two ends. Germline values: CDR1 MNHNS, CDR2 SASEGT. The CDR3 extends over 14 amino acids. The chain's CDR3 is CASSEGGASYEQYF. The CDR3 nucleotides are TGTGCCAGCAGTGAAGGGGGTGCCTCCTACGAGCAGTACTTC.

The J gene is TRBJ2-2, the V gene TRBV4-3; unclear D gene. Deletions cut 1 base from V and 4 bases from J, with 10 bases between. The CDR3 has 15 residues. Germline V gives CDR1 LGHNA, CDR2 YSLEER. Here the CDR3 DNA reads TGCGCCAGCAGCCAAGTAACGAGGAGCACCGGGGAGCTGTTTTTT. It specifies CASSQVTRSTGELFF.